This T cell receptor (beta chain) was retrieved from a study of T cells after yellow fever vaccination. Study at large: The SMART-Seq v4 Ultra Low Input method served to prepare the low-cell-number fractions. The study, taken as a whole, reports: Only a small proportion of the clonotypes turned up in both the CD4 and the CD8 compartments, likely arising from convergent recombination. Detected again after the booster were most primary-vaccination clones, at 95% to 98% CD4 and approximately 87% CD8.

This clonotype was counted a few times. The target antigen is unknown. Making TCR cDNA involved 5'RACE template switching, which added UMIs and a universal primer site. TCRdb independently ran MiXCR on the 5' RACE reads; one entry per CDR3 protein. In the table there are 250,000 to 400,000 distinct CDR3 sequences, about 4.5% of which are singletons. CDR1 DFQATT and CDR2 SNEGSKA come from the germline V gene (reference sequence). The CDR3 consists of 14 residues. The V end lost 5 bases, the J end lost 1 base, and 11 bases lay between the germline ends. V usage is TRBV20-1 and J usage is TRBJ1-4; no firm D call. This receptor was identified in a young man who received the YFV17D yellow fever vaccine. Here the sequenced sample was PBMCs, taken 15 days after the yellow fever booster vaccination. CDR3 coding DNA: TGCAGTGCTTTGCCCAGGATAACTAATGAAAAACTGTTTTTT. It is translated as CSALPRITNEKLFF.